The 28 T cell receptor beta chains presented below share a single source sample, sequenced in a study of tissue T cells after allogeneic stem cell transplantation. Method: immunoSEQ multiplex PCR; TCRdb's copy keeps in-frame clones and lacks some. The table includes 2,500 to 3,500 clones, 45% to 60% detected once. Time point of the sample: mouse harvest day 14 after allogeneic transplant. Each mouse received 10^7 T-cell-depleted marrow cells plus 10^6 splenic CD5+ T cells by tail vein. Sequenced sample: lymph node tissue. These receptors all come from a female BALB/c mouse given C57BL/6 T cells with graft-versus-host disease after an allogeneic hematopoietic cell transplant.

The sample holds a few counts of this clone. Gene names are mouse gene names. The CDR3 end falls 1 residue outside the read, so it is completed with the germline J gene. This chain joins TRBV26 and TRBJ2-3; no clear D. V shed 0 bases and J shed 9 bases, with 4 bases lying between them. The CDR3 runs to 11 residues. Germline values: CDR1 KGHPV, CDR2 FQNQEV (reference sequence). CDR3 loop: CASSLSKTLYF. The part of the CDR3 DNA that was read is TGTGCCAGCAGTCTGTCGAAGACGCTGTAT.

A note on this clone: This may arise from a read error, as a much more abundant clone is one base away. Mouse gene names apply. The read ends 1 residue before the CDR3 terminus; that terminus is restored from the germline J gene. The rearrangement links TRBV20 to TRBJ1-3; possibly TRBD1 for D (5 bases). This CDR3 has 14 residues. V gave up 5 bases and J gave up 0 bases, with 11 bases separating them. Germline CDR1 is GFQATS and CDR2 is STVNSAI. The sequenced part of the CDR3 DNA is TGTGGTGCTGGGTGGGGGTCTTCTGGAAATACGCTCTAT. This encodes CGAGWGSSGNTLY. The entire CDR3 is CGAGWGSSGNTLYF.

This clone was seen only once. The listed genes are named as in mouse. The read gets to within 1 residue of the CDR3 end, and the germline J gene fills in the rest. This chain connects TRBV23 to TRBJ2-1; the table's D call, TRBD2, has no DNA check behind it. The length of the CDR3 is 14 residues. Germline loops: CDR1 KGHTA, CDR2 FQNQQP. The CDR3 DNA, read in part, is TGCTCCAGCAGCCGCTGGGGGGAGGATGCTGAGCAGTTC. Protein sequence: CSSSRWGEDAEQF. The entire CDR3 sequence reads CSSSRWGEDAEQFF.

A note on this clone: Genes and germline are mouse. The CDR3 end falls 1 residue outside the read, so it is completed with the germline J gene. The gene calls are TRBV13-1 and TRBJ2-7; 8 positions agree with TRBD2. In germline, CDR1 is NSHNY, CDR2 SYGAGN. The V and J ends lost 4 bases and 4 bases, in that order; junction bases with no gene match: 4. CDR3 length equals 13 residues. CDR3 DNA, as far as it was read: TGTGCCAGCAGTACGACTGGGGATTATGAACAGTAC. As protein: CASSTTGDYEQY. In full, the CDR3 is CASSTTGDYEQYF.

Regarding this clone: One end of the junction is discordant with germline, which a read error may explain. The gene names given are mouse names. The DNA ends 1 residue before the CDR3 does, and the rest of the CDR3 is filled in from the germline J gene. The chain is built from TRBV5 and TRBJ2-4; 7 nucleotides line up with TRBD2. The CDR3 is made up of 17 amino acids. Germline CDR1 LGHNA, CDR2 YNLKQL (reference sequence). CDR3 DNA, as far as it was read: TGTGCCAGCAGCCAAGATATGACTGGGAGTAGTCAAGACACCTTGTAC. It yields the protein CASSQDMTGSSQDTLY. Given in full, the CDR3 is CASSQDMTGSSQDTLYF.

As regards this clone: Any gene name here is a mouse gene name. The read ends 1 residue shy of where the CDR3 ends; the end is completed using the germline J gene. This chain uses TRBV5 with TRBJ2-4; D possibly corresponds to TRBD1 (6 bases). The CDR3 is 13 amino acids. The V gene's germline CDR1 is LGHNA and CDR2 YNLKQL (reference sequence). Trimming removed 0 bases at V and 5 bases at J, with 6 bases between. The sequenced part of the CDR3 DNA is TGTGCCAGCAGCCAAGACAGGGGAAACACCTTGTAC. Protein: CASSQDRGNTLY. The full CDR3 sequence reads CASSQDRGNTLYF.

On this clone itself: Here the gene names and germline are mouse. CDR3 sequence reads: CTCSAGRTGGGERLFF. The CDR3 DNA, read in part, is TGCACCTGCAGTGCAGGGAGGACAGGGGGCGGCGAAAGATTATTT. This chain links TRBV1 with TRBJ1-4, with TRBD1 matching 11 bases. The CDR3 goes on 1 residue after the read ends, and that part is filled in from the germline J gene. With V trimmed by 1 base and J by 7 bases, 5 bases remained unmatched. Germline CDR1 is NSQYPW and CDR2 is LRSPGD (reference sequence). CDR3 length: 16 residues.

With respect to this clone: Each gene name is a mouse one. The read ends 1 residue early relative to the CDR3; the germline J gene fills the gap. The chain combines TRBV2 with TRBJ2-3; 8 bases map to TRBD2. Germline CDR1 reads LGHNA; CDR2 reads YSYQKL. The V and J ends lost 1 base and 0 bases, in that order; junction bases with no gene match: 3. The CDR3 sequence is 16 residues long. CDR3 loop: CASSQAGGLSAETLYF. The sequenced part of the CDR3 DNA is TGTGCCAGCAGCCAAGCTGGGGGGCTTAGTGCAGAAACGCTGTAT.

To note about this clone: Gene names follow the mouse nomenclature. Coverage ceases 1 residue before the CDR3 finishes, and the germline J gene fills in the end. The genes are TRBV26 and TRBJ2-7; 8 nucleotides match TRBD1. Trimming removed 3 bases from V and 7 bases from J; junction bases left unmatched: 2. CDR3 length: 12 amino acids. Germline assignment: CDR1 KGHPV and CDR2 FQNQEV (reference sequence). The covered CDR3 bases are TGTGCCAGCAGTCTTACAGGGGGGGAACAGTAC. Translation: CASSLTGGEQY. The complete CDR3 sequence is CASSLTGGEQYF. Full variable domain (missing parts from reference TRBV26 and TRBJ2-7): NSKVIQTPRYLVKGQGQKAKMRCIPEKGHPVVFWYQQNKNNEFKFLINFQNQEVLQQIDMTEKRFSAECPSNSPCSLEIQSSEAGDSALYLCASSLTGGEQYFGPGTRLTVL.

Comments on this clone: Each gene name is a mouse one. CDR3 DNA (partial): TGTGCCAGCGGTGAACGGGCTGGAGGCTATGAACAGTAC. Protein product: CASGERAGGYEQY. The full CDR3 protein is CASGERAGGYEQYF. The chain employs TRBV13-2 and TRBJ2-7, with no clear D. The read comes to an end 1 residue before the CDR3 does, leaving the germline J gene to fill in the end. Looked up from germline, CDR1 is NNHNN and CDR2 is SYGAGS (reference sequence). This CDR3 comprises 14 residues. V was clipped by 2 bases and J by 3 bases, with 12 bases between them.

A remark on this clone: Genes and germline are mouse. The read terminates 1 residue ahead of where the CDR3 ends, so the germline J gene completes it. The rearrangement links TRBV3 to TRBJ2-4; no clear D gene. Germline CDR1 is SNHLY and CDR2 is FYNGKV (reference sequence). This CDR3 is 12 amino acids long. V shed 1 base and J shed 1 base, with 0 bases lying between them. The CDR3 sequence: CASSLGQNTLYF. The part of the CDR3 DNA that was read is TGTGCCAGCAGCTTAGGTCAAAACACCTTGTAC.

This clone turned up a few times. The gene names here belong to mouse. The read stops 1 residue short of the end of the CDR3; the missing end is completed from the germline J gene. V gene TRBV3 combines with J gene TRBJ2-2; D gene ambiguous. The CDR3 extends over 13 amino acids. The V gene lost 3 bases and the J gene lost 3 bases, with 5 bases spanning the gap. From germline, CDR1 is SNHLY and CDR2 FYNGKV (reference sequence). The part of the CDR3 DNA that was read is TGTGCCAGCAGCTTCACAGACACCGGGCAGCTCTAC. Translation: CASSFTDTGQLY. In full, the CDR3 reads CASSFTDTGQLYF.

In the case of this clone: The genes are named according to mouse. Read data end 1 residue before the CDR3 end; the end is taken from the germline J gene. The chain combines TRBV13-2 with TRBJ2-5, with 12 bases lining up with TRBD2. This CDR3 region has 14 residues. Unmatched junction bases numbered 5, after V lost 5 bases and J lost 7 bases. Germline V lookup: CDR1 NNHNN, CDR2 SYGAGS (reference sequence). The CDR3 bases that were read are TGTGCCAGCGGGACTGGGGGGGCGCTTAACACCCAGTAC. It codes for CASGTGGALNTQY. The whole CDR3 is CASGTGGALNTQYF.

About this clone itself: Gene labels here are mouse ones. The CDR3 end is not reached by the read, which stops 1 residue before it; the germline J gene fills it in. V usage is TRBV12-1 and J usage is TRBJ2-4; possibly TRBD2 for D (7 bases). The germline V gene has CDR1 SGHSN and CDR2 HYEKVE. V lost 0 bases, J lost 5 bases, and 8 bases lay in between. The CDR3 spans 13 residues. CDR3 region: CASSLGGRNTLYF. CDR3 bases read: TGTGCCAGCTCTCTCGGGGGGCGAAACACCTTGTAC.

In its sample, this clone was seen a few times. Gene names are the mouse ones. The sequence runs out 1 residue before the end of the CDR3; the remainder is reconstructed from the germline J gene. The chain uses TRBV1 and TRBJ1-3, with D tentatively TRBD1 (6 bases). Per the germline V gene, CDR1 is NSQYPW and CDR2 is LRSPGD (reference sequence). V shed 0 bases and J shed 3 bases, with 6 bases lying between them. CDR3 length equals 14 residues. The CDR3 sequence is CTCSADRGGNTLYF. Incomplete CDR3 DNA: TGCACCTGCAGTGCAGACAGGGGTGGAAATACGCTCTAT.

This clone came up a few times. All gene names here are mouse names. With the read ending 1 residue before the CDR3 end, the germline J gene is used to fill in that end. The chain joins TRBV3 to TRBJ2-7, with TRBD2 identical over 7 bases. The CDR3 runs to 15 residues. The germline gives CDR1 SNHLY, CDR2 FYNGKV (reference sequence). The junction had 7 bases not matched to a gene; V was cut back by 5 bases and J by 0 bases. The CDR3 DNA, read in part, is TGTGCCAGCAGCCCGCTGACTGGGAGCTCCTATGAACAGTAC. Residues: CASSPLTGSSYEQY. The CDR3 as a whole reads CASSPLTGSSYEQYF.

Concerning this clone: The junction shows a germline mismatch at one end, possibly a read error. Gene names follow the mouse nomenclature. Read data end 1 residue before the CDR3 end; the end is taken from the germline J gene. This chain uses TRBV13-2 with TRBJ2-5; 14 nucleotides agree with TRBD2. Germline-derived CDR1 and CDR2 are NNHNN and SYGAGS (reference sequence). The CDR3 has 14 residues. Incomplete CDR3 DNA: TGTGCCGGCGGGACTGGGGGGGCGCTTAACACCCAGTAC. Its translation: CAGGTGGALNTQY. The CDR3 in full is CAGGTGGALNTQYF.

Sample share makes this clone medium-sized. The gene symbols are mouse symbols. The read is 1 residue too short to cover the CDR3 end, so that end is filled in from the germline J gene. The rearrangement uses TRBV26 and TRBJ2-7; the match to TRBD1 covers 12 bases. CDR1 and CDR2 from the germline V gene are KGHPV and FQNQEV (reference sequence). This CDR3 is built from 14 residues. V dropped 5 bases and J dropped 6; count of bases not matched to a gene: 5. This CDR3 reads CASSTGTGGLEQYF. The sequenced CDR3 bases are TGTGCCAGCAGTACCGGGACAGGGGGCCTTGAACAGTAC. The complete variable domain, with remaining parts taken from reference TRBV26 and TRBJ2-7, reads NSKVIQTPRYLVKGQGQKAKMRCIPEKGHPVVFWYQQNKNNEFKFLINFQNQEVLQQIDMTEKRFSAECPSNSPCSLEIQSSEAGDSALYLCASSTGTGGLEQYFGPGTRLTVL.

On this clone: The junction shows a germline mismatch at one end, possibly a read error. Germline and genes here are mouse. The read finishes 1 residue shy of the CDR3 end, and the germline J gene is used to complete it. The V and J genes are TRBV4 and TRBJ2-7; D ambiguous. The germline CDR1 and CDR2 sequences are LGHDT and YNNKQL (reference sequence). CDR3 size: 10 residues. The DNA read from the CDR3 is TGTGCCAGCAGCTCTTATGGACAGTAC. Translating gives CASSSYGQY. From start to end, the CDR3 is CASSSYGQYF.

Concerning this clone: The gene names here belong to mouse. From the germline J gene comes the end of the CDR3, since the read stops 1 residue before it. This chain uses TRBV23 with TRBJ1-1. Germline V lookup: CDR1 KGHTA, CDR2 FQNQQP. CDR3 length: 11 residues. The chain's CDR3 is CSSSQNTEVFF. Incomplete CDR3 DNA: TGCTCCAGCAGTCAGAACACAGAAGTCTTC.

Remarks on this clone: Mouse germline and gene names are used. The CDR3 end falls 1 residue outside the read, so it is completed with the germline J gene. In the same sample, other DNA sequences code for this CDR3. V is TRBV26 and J is TRBJ2-4, with TRBD1 as a possible D gene (6 bases). CDR1 and CDR2 from the germline V gene are KGHPV and FQNQEV (reference sequence). Trimming cost V 6 bases and J 0 bases, with 7 bases left between them. The CDR3 extends over 13 amino acids. Incomplete CDR3 DNA: TGTGCCAGCAGGGACAGTAGTCAAAACACCTTGTAC. Protein sequence: CASRDSSQNTLY. The entire CDR3 is CASRDSSQNTLYF.

Points on this clone: Mouse names are used for the genes. The CDR3 goes on 1 residue after the read ends, and that part is filled in from the germline J gene. The chain carries TRBV26 and TRBJ2-5, with D perhaps matching TRBD1 (5 bases). Trimming took 5 bases from V and 6 from J, leaving 6 bases between them. Germline CDR1 is KGHPV and CDR2 is FQNQEV (reference sequence). This CDR3 is 11 amino acids long. Here the CDR3 reads CASSSGDTQYF. Incomplete CDR3 DNA: TGTGCCAGCAGTTCAGGGGACACCCAGTAC.

Notes on this clone: All gene names here are mouse names. The read terminates 1 residue ahead of where the CDR3 ends, so the germline J gene completes it. The rearrangement uses TRBV1 and TRBJ1-1; TRBD1 might be the D (5 bases). The V gene lost 2 bases and the J gene lost 1 base, with 8 bases spanning the gap. Germline assignment: CDR1 NSQYPW and CDR2 LRSPGD (reference sequence). The CDR3 runs 14 residues. The part of the CDR3 DNA that was read is TGCACCTGCAGTGCAAGACAGAAAAACACAGAAGTCTTC. Amino acids: CTCSARQKNTEVF. From start to end, the CDR3 is CTCSARQKNTEVFF. Full variable domain (missing parts from reference TRBV1 and TRBJ1-1): VTLLEQNPRWRLVPRGQAVNLRCILKNSQYPWMSWYQQDLQKQLQWLFTLRSPGDKEVKSLPGADYLATRVTDTELRLQVANMSQGRTLYCTCSARQKNTEVFFGKGTRLTVV.

A word on this clone: Here the gene names and germline are mouse. The read gets to within 1 residue of the CDR3 end, and the germline J gene fills in the rest. This chain links TRBV14 with TRBJ1-1; D is uncertain. The ends were cut back, 1 base at V and 7 bases at J, with 5 bases in the middle. Germline values: CDR1 SGHDT, CDR2 FRDEAV. The CDR3 loop spans 11 amino acids. The CDR3 DNA, read in part, is TGTGCCAGCAGTTTCCCGGGAGAAGTCTTC. The encoded protein is CASSFPGEVF. The CDR3 in full is CASSFPGEVFF.

This clone appeared a few times. The gene symbols are mouse symbols. The read ends 1 residue before the CDR3 terminus; that terminus is restored from the germline J gene. The V call is TRBV26, the J call TRBJ2-7, with 12 bases aligning to TRBD1. Germline CDR1 KGHPV, CDR2 FQNQEV (reference sequence). The CDR3 has 14 residues. Trimming cost V 1 base and J 7 bases; bases outside gene matches: 2. The CDR3 DNA, read in part, is TGTGCCAGCAGTCTGTGGGACAGGGGGCCGGAACAGTAC. It translates to CASSLWDRGPEQY. The entire CDR3 is CASSLWDRGPEQYF. Full variable domain (remainder filled in from reference TRBV26 and TRBJ2-7): NSKVIQTPRYLVKGQGQKAKMRCIPEKGHPVVFWYQQNKNNEFKFLINFQNQEVLQQIDMTEKRFSAECPSNSPCSLEIQSSEAGDSALYLCASSLWDRGPEQYFGPGTRLTVL.

This clone is large. Genes and germline come from the mouse. Read data end 1 residue before the CDR3 end; the end is taken from the germline J gene. This chain joins TRBV29 and TRBJ2-4; D gene unclear. Looked up from germline, CDR1 is MSHET and CDR2 is SYDVDS. The CDR3 is 13 amino acids. V shed 2 bases and J shed 4 bases, with 7 bases lying between them. The CDR3 sequence is CASSLVGENTLYF. CDR3 DNA (partial): TGTGCTAGCAGTTTAGTGGGTGAAAACACCTTGTAC.

This clone was found a few times. Gene names denote mouse genes. The read gets to within 1 residue of the CDR3 end, and the germline J gene fills in the rest. The chain combines TRBV4 with TRBJ2-7; 10 bases line up with TRBD2. This CDR3 has 14 residues. V dropped 4 bases and J dropped 2; count of bases not matched to a gene: 2. Germline V gene data show CDR1 as LGHDT and CDR2 as YNNKQL (reference sequence). The CDR3 sequence: CASSSGLGAYEQYF. CDR3 DNA, as far as it was read: TGTGCCAGCAGCTCTGGACTGGGGGCCTATGAACAGTAC.

Turning to this clone: Genes here carry mouse names. The DNA ends 1 residue before the CDR3 does, and the rest of the CDR3 is filled in from the germline J gene. The J gene is TRBJ2-2, the V gene TRBV23. The V gene's germline CDR1 is KGHTA and CDR2 FQNQQP. The CDR3 is 14 amino acids. The CDR3 DNA, read in part, is TGCTCCAGCAGTCAATCGGGAGACACCGGGCAGCTCTAC. Protein: CSSSQSGDTGQLY. The complete CDR3 protein is CSSSQSGDTGQLYF.